The clone carrying this T cell receptor (beta chain) was counted between two and nine times. This entry is derived from a study of blood T cell repertoires in COVID-19. Here immunoSEQ multiplex PCR was the method, and the copy in TCRdb shows in-frame clones only, minus some. The table has 250,000 to 300,000 clones, roughly 80% seen once. CDR3 length equals 16 residues. Trimming cost V 4 bases and J 7 bases; bases outside gene matches: 16. The germline V gene encodes CDR1 SGHNT and CDR2 YYREEE (reference sequence). The specimen sequenced was PBMCs or T cells enriched from blood (not recorded which). The chain joins TRBV5-4 to TRBJ1-2; 7 nucleotides align to TRBD1. The origin of this receptor is a middle-aged man who had been exposed to COVID-19. The CDR3 DNA reads as TGTGCCAGCAGCCACATATTTCAGGACAGGATCGTTGGCTACACCTTC. Protein: CASSHIFQDRIVGYTF.